There are a few counts of the clone carrying this T cell receptor (beta chain). The antigen remains unidentified. This sample was included in a study of T cells after posttransplantation cyclophosphamide. Whole-study findings and limits: Later post-transplant blood repertoires were often dominated by donor CD8+ memory clones. TRB clonality was highly associated with recipient CMV seropositivity and reactivation. Blood and skin or GI T cell repertoires showed limited TRB overlap.

The method was immunoSEQ multiplex PCR; TCRdb's version includes in-frame clones alone and lacks a portion of them. Listed for the sample are about 39,000 clones, none seen a single time. The related graft donor's blood sample was taken on the day of bone marrow donation. CDR3 length: 13 residues. V was trimmed by 1 base and J by 5 bases, leaving 11 bases between them. In germline, CDR1 is GTSNPN, CDR2 SVGIG (reference sequence). The rearrangement joins TRBV30 to TRBJ1-1; D is perhaps TRBD1 (5 bases). The sequenced material came from PBMCs. The clonotype originates from a woman between 50 and 59 years old in good health and a related stem cell transplant donor. The CDR3 bases are TGTGCCTGGAGTGGGCAGGGTATTACTGAAGCTTTCTTT. This sequence encodes CAWSGQGITEAFF.